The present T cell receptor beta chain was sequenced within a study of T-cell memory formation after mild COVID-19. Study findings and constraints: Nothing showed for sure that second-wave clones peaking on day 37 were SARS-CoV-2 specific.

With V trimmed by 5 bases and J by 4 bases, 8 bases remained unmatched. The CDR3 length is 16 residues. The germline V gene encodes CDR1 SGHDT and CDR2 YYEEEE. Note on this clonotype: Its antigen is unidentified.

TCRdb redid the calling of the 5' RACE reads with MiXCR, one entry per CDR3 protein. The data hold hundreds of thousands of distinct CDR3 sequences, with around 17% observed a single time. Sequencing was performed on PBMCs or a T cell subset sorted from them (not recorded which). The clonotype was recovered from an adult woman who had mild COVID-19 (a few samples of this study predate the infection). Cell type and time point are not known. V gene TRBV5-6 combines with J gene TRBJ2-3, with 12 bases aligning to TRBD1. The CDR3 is CASSPTGTGGADTQYF. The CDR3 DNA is TGTGCCAGCAGTCCGACCGGGACAGGGGGCGCAGATACGCAGTATTTT.